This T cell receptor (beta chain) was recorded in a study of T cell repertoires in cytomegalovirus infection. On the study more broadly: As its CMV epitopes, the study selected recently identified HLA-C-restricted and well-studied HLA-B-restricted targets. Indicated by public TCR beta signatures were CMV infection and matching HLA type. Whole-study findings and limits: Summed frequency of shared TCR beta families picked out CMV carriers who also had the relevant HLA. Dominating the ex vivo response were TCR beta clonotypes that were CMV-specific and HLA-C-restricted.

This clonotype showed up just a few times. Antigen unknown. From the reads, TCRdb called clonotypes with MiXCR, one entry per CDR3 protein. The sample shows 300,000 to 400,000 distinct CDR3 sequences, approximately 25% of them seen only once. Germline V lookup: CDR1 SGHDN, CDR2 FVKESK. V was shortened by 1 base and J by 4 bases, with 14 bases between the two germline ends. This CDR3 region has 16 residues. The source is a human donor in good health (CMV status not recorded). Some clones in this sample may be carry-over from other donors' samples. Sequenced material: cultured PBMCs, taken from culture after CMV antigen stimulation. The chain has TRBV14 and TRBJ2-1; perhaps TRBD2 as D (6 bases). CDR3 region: CASSQGAGTMYNEQFF. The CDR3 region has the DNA TGTGCCAGCAGCCAAGGGGCGGGAACCATGTACAATGAGCAGTTCTTC.